This TCR beta chain derives from a study of vaccination and CD4 T cells after COVID-19. Study in general: Fewer than ten convalescent cases were mild and one was severe, and all had been SARS-CoV-2 positive by nasal swab PCR. Regarding the study as a whole: With convalescent patients, a median approximately 86% of reactive clones emerged solely after vaccination.

The CDR3 has 16 residues. Per the germline V gene, CDR1 is LNHDA and CDR2 is SQIVND (reference sequence). V was trimmed by 5 bases and J by 6 bases, leaving 17 bases between them. A few counts support this clonotype. Its antigen is not identified. The sample's treatment: approximately nine-day PBMC culture with coronavirus spike peptide pools or control peptides (ViraFEST assay). The authors cultured fewer than 2.5 million PBMCs per well with 10 IU/ml IL-2 and 10 ug/ml peptide pools. Cultured CD4+ T cells had their DNA profiled by the Oncomine TCR Beta short-read assay. Genomic DNA was taken out of cultured CD4+ T cells by extraction. MiXCR was run by TCRdb on the PCR reads, yielding one entry per CDR3 protein. The sample holds 20,000 to 25,000 distinct CDR3 sequences, about half seen once.

V and J are TRBV19 and TRBJ1-6; D unclear. The specimen was CD4+ T cells from blood, cultured in vitro. The TCR was taken from a human donor who had recovered from COVID-19. The DNA of the CDR3 is TGTGCCAGTAGTGTTCAAGGAGCTGGGAGTAATTCACCCCTCCACTTT. Translated: CASSVQGAGSNSPLHF.